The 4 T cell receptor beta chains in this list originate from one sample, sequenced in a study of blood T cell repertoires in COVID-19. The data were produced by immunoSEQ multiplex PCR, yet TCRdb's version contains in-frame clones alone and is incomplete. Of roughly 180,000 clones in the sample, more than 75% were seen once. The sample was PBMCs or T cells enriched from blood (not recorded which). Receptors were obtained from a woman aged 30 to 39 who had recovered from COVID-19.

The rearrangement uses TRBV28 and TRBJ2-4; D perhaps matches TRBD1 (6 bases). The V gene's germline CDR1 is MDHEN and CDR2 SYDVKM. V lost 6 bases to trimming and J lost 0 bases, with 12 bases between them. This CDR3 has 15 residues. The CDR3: CASRPRGPAKNIQYF. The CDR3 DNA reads TGTGCCAGCAGACCCAGGGGCCCAGCCAAAAACATTCAGTACTTC.

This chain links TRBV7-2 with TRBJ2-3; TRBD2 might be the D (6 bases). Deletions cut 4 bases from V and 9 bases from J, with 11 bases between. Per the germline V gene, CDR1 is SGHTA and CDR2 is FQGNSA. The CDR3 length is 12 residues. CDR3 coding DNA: TGTGCCAGCAGCTGGGGGGTCGGAACGCAGTATTTT. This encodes CASSWGVGTQYF.

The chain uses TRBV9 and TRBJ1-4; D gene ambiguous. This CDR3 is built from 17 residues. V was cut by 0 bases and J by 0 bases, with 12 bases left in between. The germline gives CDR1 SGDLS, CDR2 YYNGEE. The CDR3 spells CASSVGSSTTTNEKLFF. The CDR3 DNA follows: TGTGCCAGCAGCGTAGGGAGTTCCACTACAACTAATGAAAAACTGTTTTTT.

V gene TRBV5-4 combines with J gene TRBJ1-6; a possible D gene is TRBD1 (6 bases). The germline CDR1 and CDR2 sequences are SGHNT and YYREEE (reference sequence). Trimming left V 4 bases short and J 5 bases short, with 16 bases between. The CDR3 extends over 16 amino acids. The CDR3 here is CASSIRTVGDNSPLHF. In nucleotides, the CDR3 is TGTGCCAGCAGCATACGGACAGTCGGGGATAATTCACCCCTCCACTTT.